These 32 T cell receptor beta chains came from one sample sequenced in a study of CD8 T cells in Susac syndrome. Reverse transcription used about 0.45 to 1 ug RNA and random hexamers. TCRdb re-called the immunoSEQ multiplex PCR reads with MiXCR, one entry per CDR3 protein. This sample has approximately 200,000 distinct CDR3 sequences; approximately 95% occur once, and the top ten carry 0.082%. The specimen was CD4+ T cells from PBMCs. The receptors were gathered from a human donor with multiple sclerosis.

This chain joins TRBV23-1 and TRBJ1-1, with D tentatively TRBD1 (5 bases). TRBV23-1 has ORF status, its function being uncertain. V was pared by 0 bases and J by 2 bases, with 13 bases between. This CDR3 comprises 16 residues. CDR3: CASSQSKAGINTEAFF. The CDR3, as DNA: TGCGCCAGCAGTCAATCGAAGGCAGGGATAAACACTGAAGCTTTCTTT.

J is TRBJ2-2 and V is TRBV18, with a tentative D call TRBD2 (6 bases). Trimming stripped 0 bases from V and 6 bases from J, with 11 bases between. Germline V gene data show CDR1 as KGHSH and CDR2 as LQKENI. The CDR3 length is 15 residues. CDR3 sequence reads: CASSPPSGGPGELFF. In DNA form, the CDR3 reads TGTGCCAGCTCACCACCGTCTGGAGGGCCCGGGGAGCTGTTTTTT.

This rearrangement joins TRBV29-1 to TRBJ2-3; D perhaps matches TRBD2 (7 bases). This CDR3 is 14 amino acids long. Germline V CDR1 and CDR2: SQVTM, ANQGSEA. With 3 bases removed from V and 8 bases from J, the gap between germline ends came to 18 bases. CDR3 in DNA: TGCAGCGTTGACACTGCGGGGGCCCCAGGTACGCAGTATTTT. Its protein product is CSVDTAGAPGTQYF.

The rearrangement links TRBV15 to TRBJ1-5; 8 bases align to TRBD1. Germline CDR1 LNHNV, CDR2 YYDKDF (reference sequence). The V gene end was trimmed by 4 bases and the J gene end by 2 bases; junction bases not matched to a gene: 1. The CDR3 is 14 residues long. The CDR3: CATSKTGGNQPQHF. CDR3 bases: TGTGCCACCAGCAAGACAGGGGGCAATCAGCCCCAGCATTTT. The complete variable domain, with remaining parts taken from reference TRBV15 and TRBJ1-5, reads DAMVIQNPRYQVTQFGKPVTLSCSQTLNHNVMYWYQQKSSQAPKLLFHYYDKDFNNEADTPDNFQSRRPNTSFCFLDIRSPGLGDTAMYLCATSKTGGNQPQHFGDGTRLSIL.

This chain uses TRBV25-1 with TRBJ2-7; D ambiguous. V was trimmed by 4 bases and J by 6 bases, leaving 7 bases between them. CDR1 MGHDK and CDR2 SYGVNS come from the germline V gene. CDR3 length: 11 residues. CDR3 bases: TGTGCCAGCAGTGGCGGTCGCGAGCAGTACTTC. Translated: CASSGGREQYF.

Only one count was recorded for this clonotype. V usage is TRBV7-2 and J usage is TRBJ2-5; 7 positions agree with TRBD1. The CDR3 covers 13 residues. From germline, CDR1 is SGHTA and CDR2 FQGNSA. With 6 bases clipped from V and 4 bases from J, the junction kept 5 bases outside the gene matches. CDR3 in DNA: TGTGCCAGCAGGAAGACAGGGTTAGAGACCCAGTACTTC. It is translated as CASRKTGLETQYF.

This rearrangement joins TRBV30 to TRBJ1-1; the D is unclear. Germline CDR1 and CDR2: GTSNPN and SVGIG (reference sequence). V was clipped by 5 bases and J by 0 bases, with 10 bases between them. This CDR3 is built from 13 residues. This chain's CDR3 is CAWGQDLNTEAFF. The CDR3 DNA sequence: TGTGCCTGGGGCCAGGACTTGAACACTGAAGCTTTCTTT.

V usage is TRBV30 and J usage is TRBJ1-1; 8 bases are a match to TRBD1. J lost 1 base, V lost 2 bases, and 6 bases had no gene match. From germline, CDR1 is GTSNPN and CDR2 SVGIG (reference sequence). The length of the CDR3 is 15 residues. The CDR3 region is CAWSLQGGKNTEAFF. CDR3 in DNA: TGTGCCTGGAGTTTACAGGGGGGCAAGAACACTGAAGCTTTCTTT.

The chain links TRBV24-1 to TRBJ2-1; 7 bases fit TRBD1. This CDR3 comprises 16 residues. Germline values: CDR1 KGHDR, CDR2 SFDVKD. J was trimmed by 6 bases and V by 3 bases; bases with no gene match: 10. The CDR3 DNA is TGTGCCACCAGTGATCCACGACAGGGACGGTCCAATGAGCAGTTCTTC. Translating it yields CATSDPRQGRSNEQFF.

The chain recombines TRBV29-1 with TRBJ1-4; no definite D call. V was trimmed by 7 bases and J by 3 bases, leaving 12 bases between them. The CDR3 is 13 residues long. The germline CDR1 and CDR2 sequences are SQVTM and ANQGSEA. The CDR3 DNA reads TGCAGCGCTCGACACCCTTCTAATGAAAAACTGTTTTTT. This gives the protein CSARHPSNEKLFF.

The genes are TRBV5-4 and TRBJ2-5; D gene unclear. V lost 2 bases and J 4 bases, leaving 12 bases between the germline ends. The CDR3 loop spans 14 amino acids. Germline lookup yields CDR1 SGHNT and CDR2 YYREEE (reference sequence). The CDR3 reads CASSLDNFGETQYF. CDR3 in DNA: TGTGCCAGCAGCTTAGACAATTTCGGAGAGACCCAGTACTTC.

The rearrangement uses TRBV20-1 and TRBJ2-1, with 9 nucleotides matching TRBD2. Germline lookup yields CDR1 DFQATT and CDR2 SNEGSKA (reference sequence). The CDR3 has 16 amino acids. The V and J ends lost 1 base and 0 bases, in that order; junction bases with no gene match: 4. The CDR3 sequence is CSARVAGANSYNEQFF. In DNA, the CDR3 is TGCAGTGCTAGAGTAGCGGGGGCCAACTCCTACAATGAGCAGTTCTTC.

V is TRBV5-4 and J is TRBJ2-7, with 9 bases fitting TRBD1. The CDR3 length is 14 residues. J lost 4 bases, V lost 2 bases, and 4 bases had no gene match. CDR1 and CDR2 (germline): SGHNT, YYREEE (reference sequence). This CDR3 is CASSFPGQGYEQYF. The CDR3 coding sequence is TGTGCCAGCAGCTTTCCGGGACAGGGATACGAGCAGTACTTC.

This clonotype occurred once. The chain uses TRBV20-1 and TRBJ1-1; D perhaps matches TRBD1 (6 bases). V dropped 3 bases and J dropped 5 bases, with 10 bases sitting between them. The CDR3 extends over 12 amino acids. Germline CDR1 and CDR2: DFQATT and SNEGSKA (reference sequence). For the CDR3, the DNA is TGCAGTGCTAGTAGTCAGGGGACTGAAGCTTTCTTT. Protein: CSASSQGTEAFF.

This sequence joins TRBV5-6 and TRBJ2-5, with D perhaps TRBD2 (6 bases). Trimming removed 3 bases at V and 4 bases at J, with 13 bases between. Germline-derived CDR1 and CDR2 are SGHDT and YYEEEE. The CDR3 sequence is 14 residues long. CDR3 in DNA: TGTGCCAGCAGCTCCCCTAAGGAGGGAGAGACCCAGTACTTC. As protein: CASSSPKEGETQYF.

The CDR3 DNA follows: TGTGCCAGCAGCGGGAGCAGGGCCACTGAAGCTTTCTTT. Its translation is CASSGSRATEAFF. This chain links TRBV11-2 with TRBJ1-1, with D possibly matching TRBD1 (5 bases). The CDR3 is 13 residues long. Germline CDR1 and CDR2: SGHAT and FQNNGV. Trimming left V 5 bases short and J 4 bases short, with 11 bases between.

V gene TRBV27 combines with J gene TRBJ2-3; 8 nucleotides line up with TRBD2. This CDR3 comprises 16 residues. The germline V gene has CDR1 MNHEY and CDR2 SMNVEV (reference sequence). The V and J ends lost 5 bases and 1 base, in that order; junction bases with no gene match: 8. The DNA for the CDR3 is TGTGCCAGCAGTCGAACGAGCGGGGGTGGCACAGATACGCAGTATTTT. Translated, it gives CASSRTSGGGTDTQYF.

A note on this clonotype: Its ends do not fully match the called genes, so a read error is possible. The V and J genes are TRBV11-2 and TRBJ1-1, with D possibly matching TRBD1 (5 bases). Germline V lookup: CDR1 SGHAT, CDR2 FQNNGV. CDR3 length equals 15 residues. CDR3: CASTLGAGSVNEAFF. The CDR3 coding sequence is TGTGCCAGCACCTTAGGGGCTGGATCCGTCAATGAAGCTTTCTTT. Together with reference TRBV11-2 and TRBJ1-1, the CDR3 gives the full variable domain: EAGVAQSPRYKIIEKRQSVAFWCNPISGHATLYWYQQILGQGPKLLIQFQNNGVVDDSQLPKDRFSAERLKGVDSTLKIQPAKLEDSAVYLCASTLGAGSVNEAFFGQGTRLTVV.

There are a few counts of this clonotype. This chain uses TRBV2 with TRBJ1-2, with unresolved D. The V gene's germline CDR1 is SNHLY and CDR2 FYNNEI. V was pared by 5 bases and J by 3 bases, with 4 bases between. The CDR3 length is 11 residues. The CDR3 nucleotides read TGTGCCAGCAGTCCTCACTATGGCTACACCTTC. Protein product: CASSPHYGYTF. The whole variable domain, filled in from reference TRBV2 and TRBJ1-2, reads EPEVTQTPSHQVTQMGQEVILRCVPISNHLYFYWYRQILGQKVEFLVSFYNNEISEKSEIFDDQFSVERPDGSNFTLKIRSTKLEDSAMYFCASSPHYGYTFGSGTRLTVV.

This chain links TRBV2 with TRBJ2-6, with 12 bases that match TRBD1. This CDR3 contains 18 residues. The germline CDR1 and CDR2 sequences are SNHLY and FYNNEI. The V gene end was trimmed by 6 bases and the J gene end by 2 bases; junction bases not matched to a gene: 8. The CDR3 spells CASSALGTGGAGANVLTF. CDR3 DNA sequence: TGTGCCAGCAGCGCTTTGGGGACAGGGGGCGCTGGGGCCAACGTCCTGACTTTC. Full variable domain (outside the CDR3, taken from reference TRBV2 and TRBJ2-6): EPEVTQTPSHQVTQMGQEVILRCVPISNHLYFYWYRQILGQKVEFLVSFYNNEISEKSEIFDDQFSVERPDGSNFTLKIRSTKLEDSAMYFCASSALGTGGAGANVLTFGAGSRLTVL.

The gene calls are TRBV29-1 and TRBJ2-2; 7 nucleotides match TRBD2. Per germline, CDR1 SQVTM and CDR2 ANQGSEA. The CDR3 loop spans 13 amino acids. J lost 3 bases, V lost 4 bases, and 2 bases had no gene match. In DNA, the CDR3 is TGCAGCGTTGGGCTAGCGGACACCGGGGAGCTGTTTTTT. It encodes CSVGLADTGELFF.

This clonotype came up once. The V and J genes are TRBV5-1 and TRBJ2-7, with a weak D call TRBD2 (6 bases). V gave up 0 bases and J gave up 6 bases, with 10 bases separating them. The CDR3 spans 13 residues. CDR1 and CDR2 (germline): SGHRS, YFSETQ. The CDR3 here is CASSLEVGGEQYF. The CDR3 DNA is TGCGCCAGCAGCTTGGAGGTCGGGGGCGAGCAGTACTTC.

This clonotype was recorded only once. This rearrangement joins TRBV15 to TRBJ1-3; D uncertain. Germline-derived CDR1 and CDR2 are LNHNV and YYDKDF (reference sequence). V lost 5 bases, J lost 4 bases, and 12 bases lay in between. The CDR3 runs to 14 residues. CDR3 DNA sequence: TGTGCCACCAGCTTCGGTAGGGTCGGAAACACCATATATTTT. Amino acids: CATSFGRVGNTIYF.

The genes are TRBV30 and TRBJ1-1; maybe TRBD1 (6 bases). From germline, CDR1 is GTSNPN and CDR2 SVGIG (reference sequence). This CDR3 has 12 amino acids. Between the trimmed V and J ends, which lost 5 bases and 7 bases, there was a span of 14 bases. CDR3 region: CAWDLGQLEAFF. The CDR3 bases are TGTGCCTGGGACCTAGGACAGCTTGAAGCTTTCTTT. The entire variable domain, with the rest obtained from reference TRBV30 and TRBJ1-1, is as follows: SQTIHQWPATLVQPVGSPLSLECTVEGTSNPNLYWYRQAAGRGLQLLFYSVGIGQISSEVPQNLSASRPQDRQFILSSKKLLLSDSGFYLCAWDLGQLEAFFGQGTRLTVV.

This chain uses TRBV10-2 with TRBJ1-1; D perhaps matches TRBD1 (5 bases). CDR3 length: 13 amino acids. Germline loops: CDR1 WSHSY, CDR2 SAAADI. V lost 7 bases and J 4 bases, leaving 13 bases between the germline ends. This chain's CDR3 is CASTRGPGTEAFF. CDR3 bases: TGCGCCAGCACACGGGGCCCGGGCACTGAAGCTTTCTTT.

The chain recombines TRBV3-1 with TRBJ1-2, with D perhaps TRBD1 (5 bases). Deletions cut 0 bases from V and 5 bases from J, with 16 bases between. The CDR3 is made up of 16 amino acids. Germline lookup yields CDR1 LGHDT and CDR2 YNNKEL (reference sequence). The CDR3 protein is CASSQDPYAGYYGYTF. The CDR3 DNA is TGTGCCAGCAGCCAAGATCCGTACGCAGGGTATTATGGCTACACCTTC. The full variable domain, in which reference TRBV3-1 and TRBJ1-2 provide the parts outside the CDR3, is DTAVSQTPKYLVTQMGNDKSIKCEQNLGHDTMYWYKQDSKKFLKIMFSYNNKELIINETVPNRFSPKSPDKAHLNLHINSLELGDSAVYFCASSQDPYAGYYGYTFGSGTRLTVV.

This rearrangement joins TRBV20-1 to TRBJ1-6; TRBD1 matches 7 bases. CDR3 length equals 14 residues. Trimming cost V 6 bases and J 8 bases; bases outside gene matches: 10. Germline CDR1 reads DFQATT; CDR2 reads SNEGSKA (reference sequence). The CDR3 DNA reads TGCAGTGCCAAGAGACAGGGCGAGTATTCACCCCTCCACTTT. This gives the protein CSAKRQGEYSPLHF.

V is TRBV29-1 and J is TRBJ1-1, with D possibly being TRBD1 (5 bases). The CDR3 length is 12 residues. CDR1 and CDR2 (germline): SQVTM, ANQGSEA. V lost 4 bases to trimming and J lost 3 bases, with 9 bases between them. The CDR3 spells CSVAAGDTEAFF. The CDR3 bases are TGCAGCGTTGCCGCGGGGGACACTGAAGCTTTCTTT.

This clonotype is a singleton in its sample. The genes are TRBV29-1 and TRBJ2-2; no firm D call. CDR1 is SQVTM, CDR2 ANQGSEA, per germline. The CDR3 is 12 residues long. Trimming cost V 4 bases and J 6 bases, with 9 bases left between them. DNA for the CDR3: TGCAGCGTTGGACCCCAGGCCGGGGAGCTGTTTTTT. Protein sequence: CSVGPQAGELFF.

The chain uses TRBV29-1 and TRBJ2-3, with 12 bases fitting TRBD2. Germline CDR1 is SQVTM and CDR2 is ANQGSEA. V lost 7 bases, J lost 2 bases, and 4 bases stayed unmatched. The length of the CDR3 is 14 residues. CDR3 sequence: CSGLAGGITDTQYF. In nucleotides, the CDR3 is TGCAGCGGGCTAGCGGGGGGGATCACAGATACGCAGTATTTT.

The chain uses TRBV5-4 and TRBJ2-5; 7 bases line up with TRBD2. Germline V gene lookup returns CDR1 SGHNT and CDR2 YYREEE (reference sequence). The V and J ends lost 4 bases and 5 bases, in that order; junction bases with no gene match: 5. The CDR3 length is 13 residues. The DNA for the CDR3 is TGTGCCAGCAGCCTCGAGGGAGGGGAGACCCAGTACTTC. Protein sequence: CASSLEGGETQYF.

The chain links TRBV20-1 to TRBJ1-2; D is ambiguous. Germline lookup yields CDR1 DFQATT and CDR2 SNEGSKA (reference sequence). The ends were cut back, 4 bases at V and 2 bases at J, with 11 bases in the middle. The CDR3 is made up of 13 amino acids. Written as DNA, the CDR3 is TGCAGTGCTACCCCAGGACTGAACTATGGCTACACCTTC. As protein: CSATPGLNYGYTF.